This TCR beta chain was sequenced in a study of T cell changes during pregnancy in multiple sclerosis. There are 14 residues in the CDR3. V gave up 2 bases and J gave up 3 bases, with 10 bases separating them. CDR1 and CDR2 from the germline V gene are LGHNA and YSLEER. The protocol was immunoSEQ multiplex PCR, while the TCRdb copy is restricted to in-frame clones and leaves out a portion. This table has tens of thousands of clones, 87% appearing once. This receptor was identified in a female donor with multiple sclerosis, enrolled in a pregnancy study. The sample consisted of CD4+ T cells from peripheral blood mononuclear cells, taken after pregnancy. The chain recombines TRBV4-3 with TRBJ1-1; D is perhaps TRBD1 (6 bases). CDR3 coding DNA: TGCGCCAGCAGCCAAACAGGGATTGACACTGAAGCTTTCTTT. Translating it yields CASSQTGIDTEAFF.